This T cell receptor beta chain was sequenced during a study of T cells in Graves' hyperthyroidism and ophthalmopathy. The CDR3 spans 14 residues. From germline, CDR1 is LGHDT and CDR2 YNNKEL (reference sequence). V was clipped by 1 base and J by 7 bases, with 8 bases between them. It was RNA transcripts that yielded the amplified TCR beta CDR3 regions. Using the HTBI primer set, a first-round RT-PCR was run on the TCR CDR3. One entry per CDR3 protein, called by TCRdb with MiXCR from the multiplex PCR reads. Of more than 350,000 distinct CDR3 sequences in the sample, 13% to 15% are singletons; the top ten hold approximately 19%. A single count supports this clonotype. A much bigger clone sits one base away, suggesting this may be a read error. The CDR3 carries no conserved terminal phenylalanine or tryptophan, so it likely arises from a read error.

The TCR sequence derives from a woman between 55 and 75 years old with Graves' ophthalmopathy. The sequencing input was blood. This chain uses TRBV3-1 with TRBJ1-6, with a weak D call TRBD1 (5 bases). Written as DNA, the CDR3 is TGTGCCAGCAGCCAAGTCACAGGCAATTCACCCCTCCACCTT. Its protein is CASSQVTGNSPLHL.